This TCR beta chain was profiled in a study of PD-1 blockade in classical Hodgkin lymphoma. For the study at large: A 3 mg/kg intravenous dose of nivolumab was received by patients every 2 weeks.

Time point meaning: cycle 4 day 1 (C4D1), after 5 to 7 weeks of nivolumab. There was relapse after autologous stem cell transplantation in every patient, and there was variation in brentuximab vedotin exposure. Classifying best responses yielded complete response, partial response or progressive disease. Here immunoSEQ multiplex PCR was the method, and the copy in TCRdb shows in-frame clones only, minus some. This sample has about 33,000 clones, with under 75% found just once. In its sample, this clone was seen a few times. Antigen unknown. Study results and limitations: Partial responders and progressors had significantly lower baseline TCR diversity. Healthy donors reportedly exceeded newly diagnosed patients in baseline TCR diversity.

The TCR originated in a human donor with classical Hodgkin lymphoma. This material consisted of peripheral blood mononuclear cells (PBMCs), taken before the fourth cycle of nivolumab.

This CDR3 reads CASSLVQGYNSPLHF. CDR3 coding DNA: TGTGCCAGCAGCTTGGTACAGGGATATAATTCACCCCTCCACTTT. The genes are TRBV5-5 and TRBJ1-6; D is perhaps TRBD1 (6 bases). The CDR3 sequence is 15 residues long. Germline V gene data show CDR1 as SGHKS and CDR2 as YYEKEE (reference sequence). The germline V and J ends were trimmed by 0 bases and 4 bases, with 8 bases remaining between them.